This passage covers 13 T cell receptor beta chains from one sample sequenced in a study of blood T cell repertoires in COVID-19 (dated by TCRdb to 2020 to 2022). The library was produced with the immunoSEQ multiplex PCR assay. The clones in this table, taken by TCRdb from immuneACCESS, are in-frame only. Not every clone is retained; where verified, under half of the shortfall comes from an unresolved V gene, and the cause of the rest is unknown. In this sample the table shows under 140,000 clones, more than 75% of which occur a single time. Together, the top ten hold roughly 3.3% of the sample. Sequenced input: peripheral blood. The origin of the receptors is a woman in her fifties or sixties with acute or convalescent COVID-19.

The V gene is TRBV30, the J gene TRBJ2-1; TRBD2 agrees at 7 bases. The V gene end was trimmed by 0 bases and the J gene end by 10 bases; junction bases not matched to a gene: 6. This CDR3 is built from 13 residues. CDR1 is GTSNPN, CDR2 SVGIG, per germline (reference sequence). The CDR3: CAWSVREGGEQFF. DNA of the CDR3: TGTGCCTGGAGTGTACGTGAGGGAGGGGAGCAGTTCTTC.

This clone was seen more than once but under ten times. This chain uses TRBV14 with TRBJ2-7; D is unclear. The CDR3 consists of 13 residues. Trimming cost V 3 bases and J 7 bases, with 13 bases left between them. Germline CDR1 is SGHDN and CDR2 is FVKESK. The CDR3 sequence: CASSQAAVVEQYF. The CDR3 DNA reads TGTGCCAGCAGCCAGGCTGCGGTGGTTGAGCAGTACTTC.

CDR3 in DNA: TGTGCCAGCAGCGCCGGGACAGGGAAGAACTATGGCTACACCTTC. Its translation is CASSAGTGKNYGYTF. The gene calls are TRBV6-5 and TRBJ1-2; 9 bases are a match to TRBD1. The V and J ends lost 6 bases and 2 bases, in that order; junction bases with no gene match: 7. The CDR3 has 15 residues. The germline CDR1 and CDR2 sequences are MNHEY and SVGAGI.

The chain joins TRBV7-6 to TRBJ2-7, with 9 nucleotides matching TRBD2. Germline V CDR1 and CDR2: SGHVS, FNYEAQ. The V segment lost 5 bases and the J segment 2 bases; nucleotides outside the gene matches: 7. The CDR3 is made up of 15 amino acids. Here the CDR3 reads CASSVLAGPTYEQYF. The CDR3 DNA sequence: TGTGCCAGCAGCGTCCTAGCGGGGCCAACCTACGAGCAGTACTTC.

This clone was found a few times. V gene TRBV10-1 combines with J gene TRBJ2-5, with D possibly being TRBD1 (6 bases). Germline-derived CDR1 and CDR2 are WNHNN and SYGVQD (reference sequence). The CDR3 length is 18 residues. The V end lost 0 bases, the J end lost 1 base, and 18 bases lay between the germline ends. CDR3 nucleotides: TGCGCCAGCAGTGAGTCCGGGTCGGCAGGGGTGCCCCAAGAGACCCAGTACTTC. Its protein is CASSESGSAGVPQETQYF.

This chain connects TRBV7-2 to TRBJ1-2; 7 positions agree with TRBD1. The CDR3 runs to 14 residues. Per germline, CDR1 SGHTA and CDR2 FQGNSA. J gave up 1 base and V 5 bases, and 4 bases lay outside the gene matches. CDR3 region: CASSLGGVNYGYTF. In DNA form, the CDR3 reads TGTGCCAGCAGCCTAGGGGGCGTTAACTATGGCTACACCTTC.

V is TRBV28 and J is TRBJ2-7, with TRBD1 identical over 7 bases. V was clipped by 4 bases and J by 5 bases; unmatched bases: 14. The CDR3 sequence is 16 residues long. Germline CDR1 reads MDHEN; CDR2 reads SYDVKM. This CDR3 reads CASSSQATGPSNEQYF. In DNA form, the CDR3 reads TGTGCCAGCAGTTCCCAGGCGACAGGGCCCTCTAACGAGCAGTACTTC.

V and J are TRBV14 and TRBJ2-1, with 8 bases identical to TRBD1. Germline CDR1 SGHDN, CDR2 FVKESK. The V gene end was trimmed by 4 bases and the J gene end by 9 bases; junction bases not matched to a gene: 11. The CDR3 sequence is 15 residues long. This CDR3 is CASSLRGRGLVEQFF. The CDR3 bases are TGTGCCAGCAGCCTCCGGGGCAGGGGGCTTGTTGAGCAGTTCTTC.

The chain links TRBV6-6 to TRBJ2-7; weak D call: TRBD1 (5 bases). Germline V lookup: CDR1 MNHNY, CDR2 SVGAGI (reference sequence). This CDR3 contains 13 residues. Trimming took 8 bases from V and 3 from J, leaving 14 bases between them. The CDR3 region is CASDRGRDYEQYF. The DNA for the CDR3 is TGTGCCAGCGATAGGGGCAGGGACTACGAGCAGTACTTC.

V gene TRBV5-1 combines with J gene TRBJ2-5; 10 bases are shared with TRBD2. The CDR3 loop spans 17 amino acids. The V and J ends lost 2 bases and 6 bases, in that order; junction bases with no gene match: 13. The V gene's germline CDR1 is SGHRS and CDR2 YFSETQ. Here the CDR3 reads CASSLGAALAGEQTQYF. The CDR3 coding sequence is TGCGCCAGCAGCTTAGGGGCCGCGCTAGCGGGAGAGCAGACCCAGTACTTC.

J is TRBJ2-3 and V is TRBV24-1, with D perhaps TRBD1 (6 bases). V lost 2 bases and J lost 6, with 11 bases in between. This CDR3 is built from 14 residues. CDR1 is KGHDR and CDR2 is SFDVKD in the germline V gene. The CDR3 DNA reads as TGTGCCACCAGTGATTCCAGGACAGTCGATACGCAGTATTTT. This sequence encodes CATSDSRTVDTQYF.

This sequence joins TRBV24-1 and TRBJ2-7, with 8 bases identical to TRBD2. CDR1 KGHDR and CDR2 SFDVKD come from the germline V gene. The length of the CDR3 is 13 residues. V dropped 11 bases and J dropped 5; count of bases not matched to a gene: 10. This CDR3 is CAKAGEVLNEQYF. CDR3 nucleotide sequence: TGTGCCAAAGCGGGAGAAGTCCTGAACGAGCAGTACTTC.

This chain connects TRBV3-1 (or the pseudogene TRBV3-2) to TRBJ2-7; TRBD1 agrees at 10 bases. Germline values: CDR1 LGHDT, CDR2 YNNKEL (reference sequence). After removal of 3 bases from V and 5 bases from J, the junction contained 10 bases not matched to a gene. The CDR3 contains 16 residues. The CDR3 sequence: CASSHPGQGLRDEQYF. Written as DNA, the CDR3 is TGTGCCAGCAGCCACCCGGGACAGGGGCTACGTGACGAGCAGTACTTC.